The present entry profiles one T cell receptor beta chain with its context. TCRdb keeps only in-frame clones here, not all; method: immunoSEQ multiplex PCR. The sample carries around 250,000 clones, 89% recorded once. The CDR3 totals 19 residues. Germline V CDR1 and CDR2: KGHDR, SFDVKD. The V and J ends lost 3 bases and 4 bases, in that order; junction bases with no gene match: 16. The sample originates from a study of blood T cell repertoires in COVID-19. The overall study: Both acute and convalescent COVID-19 samples were obtained from the United States, Italy and Spain. T cells, B-cell-depleted T cells, or PBMCs provided the cDNA or gDNA that served as material.

The receptor was derived from a woman between 35 and 50 years old who had recovered from COVID-19. V and J are TRBV24-1 and TRBJ2-1; 8 bases align to TRBD1. Source material: peripheral blood. This CDR3 is CATSDDNRADRASYNEQFF. CDR3 nucleotides: TGTGCCACCAGTGATGATAATAGAGCGGACAGGGCGTCTTACAATGAGCAGTTCTTC.